One and the same sample provided the 29 T cell receptor beta chains below, sequenced in a study of blood T cell repertoires in COVID-19. Sequencing used immunoSEQ multiplex PCR; TCRdb keeps in-frame clones, though not all of them. The sample holds about 100,000 clones, about four fifths seen once. Sequencing was performed on peripheral blood. These receptors were taken from a man at least 80 years old with COVID-19, enrolled during active disease.

The chain uses TRBV4-3 and TRBJ2-3; the match to TRBD1 covers 9 bases. This CDR3 comprises 18 residues. Looked up from germline, CDR1 is LGHNA and CDR2 is YSLEER. V was clipped by 2 bases and J by 4 bases; unmatched bases: 13. As DNA, the CDR3 is TGCGCCAGCAGCCAACGATCACCCGGACAGGGGTTTGCAGATACGCAGTATTTT. Its translation: CASSQRSPGQGFADTQYF.

The rearrangement uses TRBV5-1 and TRBJ2-7; D perhaps matches TRBD1 (6 bases). V was cut by 2 bases and J by 2 bases, with 14 bases left in between. Germline CDR1 reads SGHRS; CDR2 reads YFSETQ. The CDR3 consists of 15 residues. The CDR3 spells CASSFRSDRPYEQYF. Here the CDR3 DNA reads TGCGCCAGCAGCTTTAGGTCGGACAGACCCTACGAGCAGTACTTC.

The gene calls are TRBV2 and TRBJ2-3; 10 nucleotides agree with TRBD2. The length of the CDR3 is 16 residues. J gave up 4 bases and V 3 bases, and 7 bases lay outside the gene matches. CDR1 and CDR2 from the germline V gene are SNHLY and FYNNEI. CDR3 in DNA: TGTGCCAGCAGTGACTCTAGCGGGAGTGCCGCAGATACGCAGTATTTT. Its protein is CASSDSSGSAADTQYF.

This clone appeared once. This chain links TRBV12-3 or TRBV12-4 with TRBJ2-7; a possible D gene is TRBD1 (5 bases). CDR3 length: 13 amino acids. The V end was cut by 7 bases, the J end by 3 bases, with 13 bases between. The CDR3 DNA is TGTGCCAGCACCGCCGACAGATACTACGAGCAGTACTTC. It is translated as CASTADRYYEQYF.

The chain joins TRBV27 to TRBJ2-7; 8 nucleotides align to TRBD1. The ends lost 0 bases at V and 3 bases at J; junction bases unmatched: 4. CDR3 size: 15 residues. Looked up from germline, CDR1 is MNHEY and CDR2 is SMNVEV (reference sequence). CDR3 sequence: CASSLSWTGFYEQYF. For the CDR3, the DNA is TGTGCCAGCAGTTTATCGTGGACAGGGTTCTACGAGCAGTACTTC.

The CDR3 coding sequence is TGTGCCAGTAGTCACGGGAACACTGAAGCTTTCTTT. It is translated as CASSHGNTEAFF. The V and J genes are TRBV19 and TRBJ1-1; D is ambiguous. V lost 5 bases and J lost 1, with 5 bases in between. The V gene's germline CDR1 is LNHDA and CDR2 SQIVND (reference sequence). This CDR3 region has 12 residues.

The genes are TRBV5-6 and TRBJ2-1, with no clear D. Germline-derived CDR1 and CDR2 are SGHDT and YYEEEE. The ends were cut back, 0 bases at V and 0 bases at J, with 7 bases in the middle. The CDR3 totals 15 residues. CDR3 coding DNA: TGTGCCAGCAGCTTGGGAACTTACTCCTACAATGAGCAGTTCTTC. Translated, it gives CASSLGTYSYNEQFF.

Here the CDR3 DNA reads TGTGCCAGCAGCTTAAACCCTAGAGAGACCCAGTACTTC. Translation gives CASSLNPRETQYF. V gene TRBV7-3 combines with J gene TRBJ2-5, with D unresolved. V was pared by 1 base and J by 4 bases, with 7 bases between. This CDR3 is 13 amino acids long. Germline CDR1 reads SGHTA; CDR2 reads FQGTGA. Combining the CDR3 with reference TRBV7-3 and TRBJ2-5 gives the whole variable domain GAGVSQTPSNKVTEKGKYVELRCDPISGHTALYWYRQSLGQGPEFLIYFQGTGAADDSGLPNDRFFAVRPEGSVSTLKIQRTERGDSAVYLCASSLNPRETQYFGPGTRLLVL.

The chain uses TRBV19 and TRBJ1-5; 7 bases agree with TRBD1. This CDR3 comprises 19 residues. The V and J ends lost 7 bases and 0 bases, in that order; junction bases with no gene match: 18. Per the germline V gene, CDR1 is LNHDA and CDR2 is SQIVND (reference sequence). Written as DNA, the CDR3 is TGTGCCAGTACGCCGCGGTTAACGGGGACAGCTTATAGCAATCAGCCCCAGCATTTT. Encoded protein: CASTPRLTGTAYSNQPQHF. The whole variable domain, remainder taken from reference TRBV19 and TRBJ1-5, is DGGITQSPKYLFRKEGQNVTLSCEQNLNHDAMYWYRQDPGQGLRLIYYSQIVNDFQKGDIAEGYSVSREKKESFPLTVTSAQKNPTAFYLCASTPRLTGTAYSNQPQHFGDGTRLSIL.

This sequence joins TRBV19 and TRBJ1-5, with D possibly TRBD1 on 5 matching bases. Germline V gene data show CDR1 as LNHDA and CDR2 as SQIVND (reference sequence). CDR3 length: 17 amino acids. V was shortened by 5 bases and J by 1 base, with 18 bases between the two germline ends. The CDR3 nucleotides read TGTGCCAGTAGTCCTCATTCGGCGGGGGGAAGCAATCAGCCCCAGCATTTT. It yields the protein CASSPHSAGGSNQPQHF.

This clone was detected once. The chain carries TRBV29-1 and TRBJ1-2; 11 nucleotides align to TRBD1. Losses at the gene ends were 3 bases for V and 7 bases for J; bases not matched to a gene: 13. Germline CDR1 is SQVTM and CDR2 is ANQGSEA. The CDR3 runs 16 residues. DNA of the CDR3: TGCAGCGTTGACCCCTCTCAGGACAGGGGGCTCTTTGGCTACACCTTC. Protein product: CSVDPSQDRGLFGYTF. Complete variable domain (other parts from reference TRBV29-1 and TRBJ1-2): SAVISQKPSRDICQRGTSLTIQCQVDSQVTMMFWYRQQPGQSLTLIATANQGSEATYESGFVIDKFPISRPNLTFSTLTVSNMSPEDSSIYLCSVDPSQDRGLFGYTFGSGTRLTVV.

J is TRBJ2-5 and V is TRBV2, with 8 bases aligning to TRBD1. The CDR3 loop spans 14 amino acids. Germline V gene data show CDR1 as SNHLY and CDR2 as FYNNEI. Germline trimming cut 5 bases from V and 4 bases from J; bases unmatched to any gene: 6. The CDR3: CASSRWTGRETQYF. The CDR3 nucleotides are TGTGCCAGCAGTCGTTGGACAGGGCGAGAGACCCAGTACTTC.

The chain joins TRBV30 to TRBJ2-3; perhaps TRBD1 as D (6 bases). V was trimmed by 5 bases and J by 2 bases, leaving 17 bases between them. The CDR3 has 15 residues. Germline assignment: CDR1 GTSNPN and CDR2 SVGIG (reference sequence). CDR3 residues: CAWGGDDRFTDTQYF. The DNA of the CDR3 is TGTGCCTGGGGGGGAGATGACAGGTTCACAGATACGCAGTATTTT.

The V call is TRBV27, the J call TRBJ2-4, with 9 bases that match TRBD1. The V and J ends lost 5 bases and 7 bases, in that order; junction bases with no gene match: 9. The length of the CDR3 is 15 residues. The germline V gene encodes CDR1 MNHEY and CDR2 SMNVEV (reference sequence). The CDR3 sequence is CASSPRTGAGNIQYF. CDR3 sequence (DNA): TGTGCCAGCAGTCCCCGGACAGGGGCGGGGAACATTCAGTACTTC.

This chain connects TRBV5-1 to TRBJ1-1, with a weak D call TRBD1 (5 bases). CDR1 SGHRS and CDR2 YFSETQ come from the germline V gene. V gave up 0 bases and J gave up 10 bases, with 22 bases separating them. The CDR3 runs 16 residues. The CDR3 DNA reads as TGCGCCAGCAGCTTGGCGCTCGAGACAAGGGGCTCAGGAGCTTTCTTT. Residues: CASSLALETRGSGAFF. Complete variable domain (other parts from reference TRBV5-1 and TRBJ1-1): KAGVTQTPRYLIKTRGQQVTLSCSPISGHRSVSWYQQTPGQGLQFLFEYFSETQRNKGNFPGRFSGRQFSNSRSEMNVSTLELGDSALYLCASSLALETRGSGAFFGQGTRLTVV.

V gene TRBV18 combines with J gene TRBJ2-3; weak D call: TRBD2 (6 bases). This CDR3 is built from 17 residues. The V gene's germline CDR1 is KGHSH and CDR2 LQKENI. The ends were cut back, 3 bases at V and 0 bases at J, with 16 bases in the middle. In DNA form, the CDR3 reads TGTGCCAGCTCACCCCTCCGTAATAGCGGCAGCACAGATACGCAGTATTTT. This sequence encodes CASSPLRNSGSTDTQYF.

V gene TRBV5-1 combines with J gene TRBJ1-1; TRBD1 aligns across 8 bases. This CDR3 is built from 15 residues. CDR1 is SGHRS, CDR2 YFSETQ, per germline. The V and J ends lost 3 bases and 1 base, in that order; junction bases with no gene match: 5. This CDR3 reads CASSSGDRWNTEAFF. The CDR3 DNA sequence: TGCGCCAGCAGCTCGGGGGACAGGTGGAACACTGAAGCTTTCTTT.

This chain joins TRBV11-1 and TRBJ1-1; D may be TRBD1 (6 bases). Between the trimmed V and J ends, which lost 5 bases and 8 bases, there was a span of 21 bases. The CDR3 spans 15 residues. From germline, CDR1 is SGHAT and CDR2 FQDESV (reference sequence). The CDR3 reads CASSPRGGGPSEAFF. In nucleotides, the CDR3 is TGTGCCAGCAGCCCAAGGGGGGGCGGGCCATCCGAAGCTTTCTTT.

V and J are TRBV25-1 and TRBJ2-7; 10 positions match TRBD1. This CDR3 has 14 amino acids. Germline lookup yields CDR1 MGHDK and CDR2 SYGVNS. With 5 bases clipped from V and 3 bases from J, the junction kept 4 bases outside the gene matches. The CDR3 is CASSNRDRGYEQYF. The CDR3 DNA sequence: TGTGCCAGCAGTAACCGGGACAGGGGCTACGAGCAGTACTTC.

The rearrangement joins TRBV18 to TRBJ1-4; TRBD1 matches 7 bases. The CDR3 is 15 residues long. The V gene end was trimmed by 4 bases and the J gene end by 6 bases; junction bases not matched to a gene: 8. Germline values: CDR1 KGHSH, CDR2 LQKENI. The CDR3 DNA is TGTGCCAGCTCACTAGGGGACAGAATCGATGAAAAACTGTTTTTT. It is translated as CASSLGDRIDEKLFF. The full variable domain, completed using reference TRBV18 and TRBJ1-4, is NAGVMQNPRHLVRRRGQEARLRCSPMKGHSHVYWYRQLPEEGLKFMVYLQKENIIDESGMPKERFSAEFPKEGPSILRIQQVVRGDSAAYFCASSLGDRIDEKLFFGSGTQLSVL.

This chain joins TRBV4-2 and TRBJ2-5, with 9 bases identical to TRBD1. The germline CDR1 and CDR2 sequences are LGHNA and YNFKEQ. The J segment lost 5 bases and the V segment lost 5 bases, leaving 6 bases of the junction unmatched. The CDR3 length is 14 residues. CDR3 sequence (DNA): TGTGCCAGCAGCAAGACAGGGGGTGGGGAGACCCAGTACTTC. This sequence encodes CASSKTGGGETQYF.

The gene calls are TRBV10-1 and TRBJ2-2; D perhaps matches TRBD2 (5 bases). There are 14 residues in the CDR3. Trimming stripped 7 bases from V and 4 bases from J, with 13 bases between. Germline CDR1 and CDR2: WNHNN and SYGVQD (reference sequence). CDR3 DNA: TGCGCCAGCAACGGGGAATCAGGCACCGGGGAGCTGTTTTTT. Translated, it gives CASNGESGTGELFF.

A word on this clone: Its ends do not fully match the called genes, so a read error is possible. The V and J genes are TRBV4-1 and TRBJ2-1; TRBD2 agrees at 8 bases. This CDR3 region has 14 residues. CDR1 is MGHRA and CDR2 is YSYEKL in the germline V gene. The CDR3 DNA reads as TGCGCCAGCAGCCAAGGGACTAGCCTAGGGGGGTGGATCTTC. As protein: CASSQGTSLGGWIF.

This chain links TRBV27 with TRBJ2-1; 8 bases align to TRBD1. Trimming cost V 5 bases and J 0 bases; bases outside gene matches: 6. CDR3 length: 16 residues. CDR1 is MNHEY, CDR2 SMNVEV, per germline (reference sequence). The CDR3 loop is CASSPRTGISYNEQFF. The CDR3 bases are TGTGCCAGCAGTCCCAGGACAGGGATCTCCTACAATGAGCAGTTCTTC.

The rearrangement joins TRBV5-1 to TRBJ2-5; 9 bases map to TRBD1. Germline V gene lookup returns CDR1 SGHRS and CDR2 YFSETQ. Trimming cost V 4 bases and J 5 bases; bases outside gene matches: 9. The CDR3 loop spans 15 amino acids. CDR3 protein: CASSGDRGVWETQYF. CDR3 nucleotide sequence: TGCGCCAGCAGCGGAGACAGGGGGGTTTGGGAGACCCAGTACTTC.

The rearrangement joins TRBV5-1 to TRBJ2-4; possible D gene TRBD2, 6 bases. The CDR3 extends over 15 amino acids. Trimming took off 2 bases at V and 1 base at J, with 10 bases between the two ends. Germline loops: CDR1 SGHRS, CDR2 YFSETQ. The CDR3 spells CASSLTTSAKNIQYF. CDR3 DNA: TGCGCCAGCAGCTTAACCACTAGCGCCAAAAACATTCAGTACTTC.

The chain employs TRBV29-1 and TRBJ2-5; 13 bases agree with TRBD2. CDR1 SQVTM and CDR2 ANQGSEA come from the germline V gene. The ends lost 7 bases at V and 4 bases at J; junction bases unmatched: 3. The CDR3 covers 13 residues. As DNA, the CDR3 is TGCAGCGCTAGACTAGCGGGAGGAGAGACCCAGTACTTC. Translation gives CSARLAGGETQYF.

J is TRBJ2-1 and V is TRBV5-4; D perhaps matches TRBD2 (6 bases). From germline, CDR1 is SGHNT and CDR2 YYREEE (reference sequence). The CDR3 has 17 amino acids. Between the trimmed V and J ends, which lost 4 bases and 5 bases, there was a span of 22 bases. CDR3 bases: TGTGCCAGCAGCAATGGGGTGTTTCGTGGGAGGCACAATGAGCAGTTCTTC. This codes for CASSNGVFRGRHNEQFF.

This chain links TRBV24-1 with TRBJ1-5, with 7 bases fitting TRBD1. After removal of 5 bases from V and 7 bases from J, the junction contained 4 bases not matched to a gene. Germline V lookup: CDR1 KGHDR, CDR2 SFDVKD. This CDR3 has 13 amino acids. The CDR3 spells CATSASGGQPQHF. The CDR3, as DNA: TGTGCCACCAGTGCCTCAGGGGGGCAGCCCCAGCATTTT.